Listed below are T cell receptor beta chains from one sample, sequenced in a study of breast tumors, draining lymph nodes, adjacent tissues. TCRdb passed the multiplex PCR reads through MiXCR, listing each CDR3 protein once. The profile shows fewer than 300,000 distinct CDR3 sequences, roughly 30% of them singletons. The sequencing input was axillary lymph node tissue. These receptors came from a female donor with breast cancer. Some clones in this sample may be carry-over from other donors' samples. The CDR3 runs from the conserved cysteine through the conserved F or W. Fields, in order: J gene, V gene, clone size, D gene, CDR3 protein, CDR3 DNA. The D gene is left open where the match is weak. Size tells how often a clone was seen (once, few, many) or the class of an expanded clone, and some rows leave it out.

j_gene: TRBJ1-5; v_gene: TRBV19; abundance: many; d_gene: NA; CDR3aa: CASGLDSNQPQHF; CDR3nt: TGTGCCAGTGGATTGGACAGCAATCAGCCCCAGCATTTT
j_gene: TRBJ1-6; v_gene: TRBV5-6; abundance: NA; d_gene: TRBD1; CDR3aa: CASSSQGADYGSPLHF; CDR3nt: TGTGCCAGCAGCTCACAGGGGGCGGATTATGGATCACCCCTCCACTTT
j_gene: TRBJ1-6; v_gene: TRBV18; abundance: many; d_gene: NA; CDR3aa: CASSPGAGPNSPLHF; CDR3nt: TGTGCCAGCTCACCAGGGGCAGGGCCTAATTCACCCCTCCACTTT
j_gene: TRBJ2-3; v_gene: TRBV15; abundance: many; d_gene: NA; CDR3aa: CATSRGPGADTQYF; CDR3nt: TGTGCCACCAGCAGAGGACCGGGAGCAGATACGCAGTATTTT
j_gene: TRBJ2-5; v_gene: TRBV24-1; abundance: many; d_gene: NA; CDR3aa: CATSRRGETQYF; CDR3nt: TGTGCCACCAGCCGCAGGGGAGAGACCCAGTACTTC
j_gene: TRBJ1-5; v_gene: TRBV28; abundance: NA; d_gene: NA; CDR3aa: CASKNYRAQPQHF; CDR3nt: TGTGCCAGCAAAAACTACAGGGCGCAGCCCCAGCATTTT
j_gene: TRBJ1-2; v_gene: TRBV7-2; abundance: NA; d_gene: NA; CDR3aa: CASRKGVTGGYGYPF; CDR3nt: TGTGCCAGCAGAAAGGGGGTGACGGGCGGATATGGCTACCCCTTC
j_gene: TRBJ2-7; v_gene: TRBV28; abundance: once; d_gene: NA; CDR3aa: CASRGSDHEQYF; CDR3nt: TGTGCCAGCAGGGGGAGTGACCACGAGCAGTACTTC
j_gene: TRBJ2-5; v_gene: TRBV14; abundance: many; d_gene: NA; CDR3aa: CASSQIYNQETQYF; CDR3nt: TGTGCCAGCAGCCAAATCTATAACCAAGAGACCCAGTACTTC
j_gene: TRBJ2-7; v_gene: TRBV14; abundance: many; d_gene: TRBD2; CDR3aa: CASSQRSGTSGRAVNEQHF; CDR3nt: TGTGCCAGCAGCCAACGCTCCGGGACTAGCGGGAGGGCCGTAAACGAGCAGCACTTC
j_gene: TRBJ2-7; v_gene: TRBV5-8; abundance: many; d_gene: NA; CDR3aa: CASSLVGRSSYEQYF; CDR3nt: TGTGCCAGCAGCTTGGTTGGTCGTAGCTCCTACGAGCAGTACTTC
j_gene: TRBJ2-1; v_gene: TRBV6-1; abundance: many; d_gene: NA; CDR3aa: CASSDLGRSYNEQFF; CDR3nt: TGTGCCAGCAGTGACCTGGGTAGGTCCTACAATGAGCAGTTCTTC
j_gene: TRBJ2-7; v_gene: TRBV18; abundance: many; d_gene: TRBD1; CDR3aa: CASSPYRGYYEQYF; CDR3nt: TGTGCCAGCTCACCGTACAGGGGTTACTACGAGCAGTACTTC
j_gene: TRBJ2-7; v_gene: TRBV7-9; abundance: NA; d_gene: TRBD2; CDR3aa: CASTKGLAGVRGQYF; CDR3nt: TGTGCCAGCACCAAGGGACTAGCGGGAGTGCGTGGGCAGTACTTC
j_gene: TRBJ2-3; v_gene: TRBV11-2; abundance: many; d_gene: NA; CDR3aa: CASSRNTDTQYF; CDR3nt: TGTGCCAGCAGCCGCAACACAGATACGCAGTATTTT
j_gene: TRBJ2-1; v_gene: TRBV10-2; abundance: NA; d_gene: TRBD1; CDR3aa: CASSESTRGLEQFF; CDR3nt: TGCGCCAGCAGTGAGTCGACGAGGGGGCTAGAGCAGTTCTTC
j_gene: TRBJ2-7; v_gene: TRBV27; abundance: NA; d_gene: NA; CDR3aa: CASSLSRLAYEQYF; CDR3nt: TGTGCCAGCAGTTTATCGAGGCTAGCCTACGAGCAGTACTTC
j_gene: TRBJ2-1; v_gene: TRBV6-6; abundance: many; d_gene: NA; CDR3aa: CASSRSNEQFF; CDR3nt: TGTGCCAGCAGCCGATCCAATGAGCAGTTCTTC
j_gene: TRBJ2-2; v_gene: TRBV9; abundance: many; d_gene: NA; CDR3aa: CASSVSGTSNGELFF; CDR3nt: TGTGCCAGCAGCGTTTCCGGGACGTCGAACGGGGAGCTGTTTTTT
j_gene: TRBJ2-3; v_gene: TRBV6-5; abundance: many; d_gene: NA; CDR3aa: CASSPRQLGDTQYF; CDR3nt: TGTGCCAGCAGCCCTAGGCAACTGGGTGATACGCAGTATTTT
j_gene: TRBJ2-3; v_gene: TRBV7-2; abundance: many; d_gene: NA; CDR3aa: CASSLISYPTDTQYF; CDR3nt: TGTGCCAGCAGCTTAATAAGCTACCCCACAGATACGCAGTATTTT
j_gene: TRBJ1-4; v_gene: TRBV25-1; abundance: NA; d_gene: NA; CDR3aa: CASSEGAGERLFF; CDR3nt: TGTGCCAGCAGTGAGGGGGCAGGGGAAAGACTGTTTTTT
j_gene: TRBJ2-3; v_gene: TRBV6-5; abundance: many; d_gene: TRBD1; CDR3aa: CASSDPGQGTDTQYF; CDR3nt: TGTGCCAGCAGTGATCCGGGACAGGGCACAGATACGCAGTATTTT
j_gene: TRBJ1-4; v_gene: TRBV2; abundance: many; d_gene: TRBD1; CDR3aa: CASRATGDDEKLFF; CDR3nt: TGTGCCAGCAGGGCGACAGGGGACGATGAAAAACTGTTTTTT
j_gene: TRBJ2-3; v_gene: TRBV14; abundance: NA; d_gene: NA; CDR3aa: CASSQDRGAWSDTQYF; CDR3nt: TGTGCCAGCAGCCAAGATCGGGGGGCTTGGTCAGATACGCAGTATTTT
j_gene: TRBJ1-4; v_gene: TRBV20-1; abundance: NA; d_gene: TRBD1; CDR3aa: CSAHRGTGEALFF; CDR3nt: TGCAGTGCTCACAGGGGCACGGGAGAAGCACTGTTTTTT
j_gene: TRBJ2-5; v_gene: TRBV9; abundance: NA; d_gene: NA; CDR3aa: CAGSVTWGETQCF; CDR3nt: TGTGCCGGCAGCGTAACTTGGGGGGAGACCCAGTGCTTC
j_gene: TRBJ1-1; v_gene: TRBV29-1; abundance: NA; d_gene: TRBD1; CDR3aa: CSVARGPNTEAFF; CDR3nt: TGCAGCGTTGCAAGGGGGCCGAACACTGAAGCTTTCTTT
j_gene: TRBJ2-1; v_gene: TRBV7-9; abundance: NA; d_gene: TRBD2; CDR3aa: CASSSTSGSRNEQFF; CDR3nt: TGTGCCAGCAGTTCGACTAGCGGGAGTCGCAATGAGCAGTTCTTC
j_gene: TRBJ2-7; v_gene: TRBV29-1; abundance: many; d_gene: NA; CDR3aa: CSVEGSSYEQYF; CDR3nt: TGCAGCGTTGAAGGAAGCTCCTACGAGCAGTACTTC
j_gene: TRBJ2-1; v_gene: TRBV2; abundance: NA; d_gene: TRBD2; CDR3aa: CASIPLLNSGSPYNEHFF; CDR3nt: TGTGCCAGCATTCCCCTCTTGAATAGCGGGAGCCCCTACAATGAGCACTTCTTC
j_gene: TRBJ1-4; v_gene: TRBV7-9; abundance: NA; d_gene: TRBD1; CDR3aa: CASSITGGAGEKLFF; CDR3nt: TGTGCCAGCAGCATTACAGGGGGCGCGGGTGAAAAACTGTTTTTT
j_gene: TRBJ2-5; v_gene: TRBV29-1; abundance: NA; d_gene: TRBD2; CDR3aa: CSAKYGAGVEGTQYF; CDR3nt: TGCAGCGCCAAATACGGAGCGGGAGTCGAAGGGACCCAGTACTTC
j_gene: TRBJ2-3; v_gene: TRBV3-1; abundance: NA; d_gene: NA; CDR3aa: CASRCRGDTQYF; CDR3nt: TGTGCCAGCAGGTGCAGGGGAGATACGCAGTATTTT
j_gene: TRBJ1-2; v_gene: TRBV5-4; abundance: many; d_gene: NA; CDR3aa: CASSAGAYGYTF; CDR3nt: TGTGCCAGCAGCGCAGGGGCATATGGCTACACCTTC
j_gene: TRBJ2-2; v_gene: TRBV10-3; abundance: many; d_gene: NA; CDR3aa: CAIRDLNGELFF; CDR3nt: TGTGCCATCAGGGACTTGAACGGGGAGCTGTTTTTT
j_gene: TRBJ1-5; v_gene: TRBV2; abundance: many; d_gene: TRBD1; CDR3aa: CASSGTGGAEADQPQHF; CDR3nt: TGTGCCAGCAGTGGGACAGGGGGCGCGGAGGCCGATCAGCCCCAGCATTTT
j_gene: TRBJ2-3; v_gene: TRBV12-3/TRBV12-4; abundance: many; d_gene: TRBD2; CDR3aa: CASSLVGRELDTQYF; CDR3nt: TGTGCCAGCAGTCTCGTCGGGCGGGAGTTAGATACGCAGTATTTT
j_gene: TRBJ1-3; v_gene: TRBV4-3; abundance: many; d_gene: NA; CDR3aa: CASSQDSFSGNTIYF; CDR3nt: TGCGCCAGCAGCCAGGACAGCTTCTCTGGAAACACCATATATTTT
j_gene: TRBJ2-1; v_gene: TRBV2; abundance: many; d_gene: NA; CDR3aa: CASKGPRQDEQFF; CDR3nt: TGTGCCAGCAAAGGACCGAGACAAGATGAGCAGTTCTTC
j_gene: TRBJ2-7; v_gene: TRBV18; abundance: many; d_gene: TRBD1; CDR3aa: CASSAWTGGDEQYF; CDR3nt: TGTGCCAGCTCAGCGTGGACAGGGGGCGACGAGCAGTACTTC
j_gene: TRBJ2-7; v_gene: TRBV5-4; abundance: many; d_gene: TRBD2; CDR3aa: CASSRSGSFTYEQYF; CDR3nt: TGTGCCAGCAGTCGTAGCGGGAGCTTCACCTACGAGCAGTACTTC
j_gene: TRBJ2-7; v_gene: TRBV20-1; abundance: many; d_gene: TRBD1; CDR3aa: CSAPPTGVREQYF; CDR3nt: TGCAGTGCTCCCCCGACAGGGGTTAGAGAGCAGTACTTC
j_gene: TRBJ2-7; v_gene: TRBV6-5; abundance: many; d_gene: TRBD2; CDR3aa: CASSYAGGGYEQYF; CDR3nt: TGTGCCAGCAGTTACGCGGGAGGGGGGTACGAGCAGTACTTC
j_gene: TRBJ2-1; v_gene: TRBV28; abundance: NA; d_gene: NA; CDR3aa: CASSGLAEQFF; CDR3nt: TGTGCCAGCAGCGGGCTAGCGGAGCAGTTCTTC
j_gene: TRBJ2-2; v_gene: TRBV15; abundance: many; d_gene: NA; CDR3aa: CATRGASNTGELFF; CDR3nt: TGTGCCACCAGGGGGGCTTCGAACACCGGGGAGCTGTTTTTT
j_gene: TRBJ1-1; v_gene: TRBV20-1; abundance: many; d_gene: NA; CDR3aa: CSARDQRAVIF; CDR3nt: TGCAGTGCTAGAGATCAGAGGGCGGTGATCTTT
j_gene: TRBJ2-1; v_gene: TRBV7-8; abundance: many; d_gene: TRBD2; CDR3aa: CASRTSGRWRDEQFF; CDR3nt: TGTGCCAGCCGGACTAGCGGGAGGTGGAGAGATGAGCAGTTCTTC
j_gene: TRBJ1-1; v_gene: TRBV2; abundance: many; d_gene: NA; CDR3aa: CASSAQGGGTEAFF; CDR3nt: TGTGCCAGCAGTGCACAGGGAGGGGGAACTGAAGCTTTCTTT
j_gene: TRBJ2-7; v_gene: TRBV29-1; abundance: many; d_gene: NA; CDR3aa: CSVVDSTSYEQYF; CDR3nt: TGCAGCGTTGTAGACAGTACCTCCTACGAGCAGTACTTC
j_gene: TRBJ2-7; v_gene: TRBV4-2; abundance: many; d_gene: NA; CDR3aa: CASSHSTAGTVYEQYF; CDR3nt: TGTGCCAGCAGCCATTCCACGGCCGGGACTGTCTACGAGCAGTACTTC
j_gene: TRBJ2-5; v_gene: TRBV9; abundance: NA; d_gene: NA; CDR3aa: CASSVEPGETQYF; CDR3nt: TGTGCCAGCAGCGTAGAACCGGGAGAGACCCAGTACTTC
j_gene: TRBJ2-1; v_gene: TRBV6-2/TRBV6-3; abundance: NA; d_gene: NA; CDR3aa: CASSYSASSNEQFF; CDR3nt: TGTGCCAGCAGTTATTCGGCTAGCTCCAATGAGCAGTTCTTC